This entry lists 27 T cell receptor beta chains sequenced from one sample in a study of vaccination and CD4 T cells after COVID-19. Treatment denoted: approximately 9-day PBMC culture with coronavirus spike peptide pools or control peptides (ViraFEST assay). The antigens these receptors bind are not known. Scientists ran DNA taken from cultured CD4+ T cells through the Oncomine TCR Beta short-read assay for sequencing. TCRdb used MiXCR to reprocess the PCR reads, holding one entry per CDR3 protein. Here the sample spans roughly 19,000 distinct CDR3 sequences, just over 60% being singletons. The sample was CD4+ T cells from blood, cultured in vitro. The source of these receptors is a human donor who had recovered from COVID-19.

The chain has TRBV11-2 and TRBJ1-1; no clear D. CDR3 length: 14 amino acids. Trimming pared 5 bases from V and 1 base from J, leaving 11 bases between. Germline loops: CDR1 SGHAT, CDR2 FQNNGV. The CDR3 loop is CASSLEGGNTEAFF. The CDR3 DNA reads as TGTGCCAGCAGCCTGGAGGGAGGGAACACTGAAGCTTTCTTT.

The chain couples TRBV28 to TRBJ2-1; 10 nucleotides line up with TRBD1. The ends lost 5 bases at V and 8 bases at J; junction bases unmatched: 9. CDR3 length: 15 residues. Germline lookup yields CDR1 MDHEN and CDR2 SYDVKM. CDR3 nucleotide sequence: TGTGCCAGCAGTCTCCGACAGGGGGCGCGGGATGAGCAGTTCTTC. Its translation: CASSLRQGARDEQFF.

This chain uses TRBV6-1 with TRBJ1-5; the D gene is possibly TRBD1 (5 bases). The CDR3 spans 15 residues. Germline V gene data show CDR1 as MNHNS and CDR2 as SASEGT. V gave up 7 bases and J gave up 2 bases, with 15 bases separating them. CDR3 sequence (DNA): TGTGCCAGCATGGGCAGGGCGGGAGGCAATCAGCCCCAGCATTTT. It codes for CASMGRAGGNQPQHF.

The chain recombines TRBV19 with TRBJ2-7; D call uncertain. The ends were cut back, 1 base at V and 6 bases at J, with 7 bases in the middle. This CDR3 region has 12 residues. Looked up from germline, CDR1 is LNHDA and CDR2 is SQIVND (reference sequence). CDR3 DNA sequence: TGTGCCAGTAGTATAGTTAACGGCGAGCAGTACTTC. It encodes CASSIVNGEQYF.

This clonotype has just one count. The chain combines TRBV10-3 with TRBJ1-1; D uncertain. The V gene's germline CDR1 is ENHRY and CDR2 SYGVKD. The CDR3 is made up of 12 amino acids. Trimming cost V 5 bases and J 5 bases, with 9 bases left between them. This chain's CDR3 is CAISMGRTEAFF. The CDR3 nucleotides are TGTGCCATCAGTATGGGTCGGACTGAAGCTTTCTTT.

J is TRBJ2-7 and V is TRBV21-1; the DNA was not used to check the table's D call, TRBD1. TRBV21-1 is termed a pseudogene. The CDR3 loop spans 20 amino acids. The CDR3 sequence: CASSKQWADNLPPHYFEQYF. Written as DNA, the CDR3 is TGTGCCAGCAGCAAACAGTGGGCCGATAATCTACCCCCCCATTACTTCGAGCAGTACTTC.

The rearrangement links TRBV19 to TRBJ1-6, with no clear D. This CDR3 is 18 amino acids long. Germline CDR1 LNHDA, CDR2 SQIVND (reference sequence). Between the trimmed V and J ends, which lost 0 bases and 0 bases, there was a span of 12 bases. The CDR3 DNA reads TGTGCCAGTAGTATAGATCGACGGGCGAGCTCCTATAATTCACCCCTCCACTTT. This gives the protein CASSIDRRASSYNSPLHF. The full variable domain, in which reference TRBV19 and TRBJ1-6 provide the parts outside the CDR3, is DGGITQSPKYLFRKEGQNVTLSCEQNLNHDAMYWYRQDPGQGLRLIYYSQIVNDFQKGDIAEGYSVSREKKESFPLTVTSAQKNPTAFYLCASSIDRRASSYNSPLHFGNGTRLTVT.

The genes are TRBV20-1 and TRBJ2-7, with 8 bases identical to TRBD1. The CDR3 runs 15 residues. V shed 3 bases, J shed 4 bases, and the junction held 11 bases outside the gene matches. CDR1 and CDR2 from the germline V gene are DFQATT and SNEGSKA (reference sequence). This chain's CDR3 is CSARDSAGTGYEQYF. DNA of the CDR3: TGCAGTGCTAGGGATTCGGCCGGGACAGGATACGAGCAGTACTTC.

This clonotype appeared a few times. V and J are TRBV5-8 and TRBJ1-1; D remains ambiguous. This CDR3 is 13 amino acids long. Germline values: CDR1 SGHTS, CDR2 YDEGEE. V gave up 0 bases and J gave up 1 base, with 4 bases separating them. The CDR3 here is CASSLAANTEAFF. CDR3 bases: TGTGCCAGCAGCTTGGCAGCGAACACTGAAGCTTTCTTT.

The chain employs TRBV11-2 and TRBJ2-7; weak D call: TRBD1 (6 bases). The CDR3 has 13 residues. The V and J ends lost 5 bases and 3 bases respectively, with 11 bases between them. Germline values: CDR1 SGHAT, CDR2 FQNNGV. CDR3 sequence: CASSKGGSYEQYF. The CDR3 nucleotides are TGTGCCAGCAGCAAAGGGGGTAGCTACGAGCAGTACTTC.

This clonotype was counted a single time. V is TRBV18 and J is TRBJ1-5, with D uncertain. Germline V gene sequence: CDR1 KGHSH, CDR2 LQKENI. Trimming cost V 2 bases and J 2 bases, with 7 bases left between them. This CDR3 is built from 14 residues. CDR3 bases: TGTGCCAGCTCACCAGGGCTCGGCAATCAGCCCCAGCATTTT. Translating gives CASSPGLGNQPQHF.

V and J are TRBV20-1 and TRBJ2-7; no firm D call. The V end was cut by 6 bases, the J end by 3 bases, with 9 bases between. CDR1 and CDR2 (germline): DFQATT, SNEGSKA (reference sequence). The CDR3 extends over 11 amino acids. CDR3 region: CSAIGRYEQYF. Here the CDR3 DNA reads TGCAGTGCAATAGGCCGCTACGAGCAGTACTTC.

The rearrangement uses TRBV19 and TRBJ1-1; D unclear. Germline CDR1 and CDR2: LNHDA and SQIVND (reference sequence). This CDR3 has 14 residues. Trimming left V 3 bases short and J 5 bases short, with 13 bases between. Here the CDR3 reads CASSMRQVGTEAFF. CDR3 nucleotides: TGTGCCAGTAGTATGCGCCAGGTGGGGACTGAAGCTTTCTTT.

The chain uses TRBV10-3 and TRBJ1-6, with TRBD1 matching 10 bases. The CDR3 loop spans 15 amino acids. In germline, CDR1 is ENHRY, CDR2 SYGVKD. Losses at the gene ends were 6 bases for V and 6 bases for J; bases not matched to a gene: 5. CDR3 sequence (DNA): TGTGCCATCAGCAAGGGACAGGGGAGTAATTCACCCCTCCACTTT. It encodes CAISKGQGSNSPLHF.

The gene calls are TRBV28 and TRBJ1-4; tentatively, D is TRBD1 (5 bases). Trimming removed 3 bases from V and 11 bases from J, with 10 bases in between. The CDR3 is 12 amino acids. CDR1 is MDHEN, CDR2 SYDVKM, per germline. CDR3 loop: CASSFGTEKLFF. CDR3 sequence (DNA): TGTGCCAGCAGTTTCGGGACTGAGAAACTGTTTTTT.

The J gene is TRBJ2-1, the V gene TRBV7-2; TRBD1 agrees at 8 bases. Germline V gene data show CDR1 as SGHTA and CDR2 as FQGNSA. The CDR3 has 15 residues. The ends lost 5 bases at V and 3 bases at J; junction bases unmatched: 6. The CDR3 loop reads CASSPDRGFYNEQFF. In DNA form, the CDR3 reads TGTGCCAGCAGCCCCGACAGGGGCTTCTACAATGAGCAGTTCTTC.

This clonotype was seen only a few times. The chain carries TRBV7-2 and TRBJ2-2, with TRBD2 as a possible D gene (7 bases). The V gene's germline CDR1 is SGHTA and CDR2 FQGNSA. The CDR3 is made up of 15 amino acids. Between the trimmed V and J ends, which lost 3 bases and 5 bases, there was a span of 13 bases. The CDR3, as DNA: TGTGCCAGCAGCTTCACACAGGGAGGGACCGGGGAGCTGTTTTTT. Residues: CASSFTQGGTGELFF. Supplemented by reference TRBV7-2 and TRBJ2-2, the full variable domain reads GAGVSQSPSNKVTEKGKDVELRCDPISGHTALYWYRQSLGQGLEFLIYFQGNSAPDKSGLPSDRFSAERTGGSVSTLTIQRTQQEDSAVYLCASSFTQGGTGELFFGEGSRLTVL.

V and J are TRBV28 and TRBJ1-5; D not resolved. The CDR3 extends over 17 amino acids. Germline V gives CDR1 MDHEN, CDR2 SYDVKM. V gave up 4 bases and J gave up 1 base, with 17 bases separating them. CDR3 protein: CASSSRWARESNQPQHF. As DNA, the CDR3 is TGTGCCAGCAGTTCCCGGTGGGCTAGGGAAAGCAATCAGCCCCAGCATTTT.

The table lists this clonotype with a few counts. This sequence joins TRBV20-1 and TRBJ2-2, with 7 nucleotides matching TRBD1. CDR1 and CDR2 from the germline V gene are DFQATT and SNEGSKA (reference sequence). Trimming cost V 6 bases and J 0 bases; bases outside gene matches: 4. This CDR3 has 14 amino acids. The CDR3 DNA is TGCAGTGCCCCGGGACAGCCGAACACCGGGGAGCTGTTTTTT. It specifies CSAPGQPNTGELFF.

The chain carries TRBV10-3 and TRBJ1-4; D is unclear. Deletions cut 4 bases from V and 8 bases from J, with 17 bases between. The CDR3 extends over 15 amino acids. Germline CDR1 ENHRY, CDR2 SYGVKD. CDR3 in amino acids: CAISGGLPDKEKLFF. CDR3 nucleotides: TGTGCCATCAGTGGAGGGCTCCCAGACAAGGAAAAACTGTTTTTT.

This clonotype was found a few times. The chain employs TRBV20-1 and TRBJ1-2; maybe TRBD1 (5 bases). Germline V CDR1 and CDR2: DFQATT, SNEGSKA (reference sequence). CDR3 length: 14 residues. V was trimmed by 3 bases and J by 1 base, leaving 12 bases between them. As DNA, the CDR3 is TGCAGTGCTAGGATCCCGAGGGGTAACTATGGCTACACCTTC. This encodes CSARIPRGNYGYTF.

The chain couples TRBV20-1 to TRBJ1-2; TRBD1 matches 8 bases. V lost 5 bases and J lost 6; bases outside the gene matches: 8. Looked up from germline, CDR1 is DFQATT and CDR2 is SNEGSKA (reference sequence). The CDR3 contains 13 residues. The CDR3 protein is CSAQRDRSDGYTF. CDR3 nucleotide sequence: TGCAGTGCTCAACGGGACAGGTCGGATGGCTACACCTTC.

J is TRBJ2-5 and V is TRBV20-1; the D is unclear. CDR1 and CDR2 (germline): DFQATT, SNEGSKA (reference sequence). CDR3 length: 13 residues. Deletions cut 3 bases from V and 4 bases from J, with 12 bases between. CDR3 coding DNA: TGCAGTGCTAGTCTGGGAAATCGAGAGACCCAGTACTTC. Translation gives CSASLGNRETQYF.

The V call is TRBV7-2, the J call TRBJ1-1; no clear D gene. The CDR3 length is 15 residues. Trimming removed 0 bases from V and 2 bases from J, with 10 bases in between. CDR1 and CDR2 (germline): SGHTA, FQGNSA. The CDR3 here is CASSLASTANTEAFF. The CDR3 nucleotides are TGTGCCAGCAGCTTAGCGTCAACAGCCAACACTGAAGCTTTCTTT.

J is TRBJ1-1 and V is TRBV10-3, with D unclear. The V end lost 10 bases, the J end lost 0 bases, and 15 bases lay between the germline ends. This CDR3 is 14 amino acids long. Per germline, CDR1 ENHRY and CDR2 SYGVKD. This CDR3 reads CATHSGGMNTEAFF. CDR3 nucleotides: TGTGCCACCCATTCCGGAGGGATGAACACTGAAGCTTTCTTT.

The genes are TRBV20-1 and TRBJ2-7, with D perhaps matching TRBD2 (5 bases). V was cut by 2 bases and J by 0 bases, with 11 bases left in between. Germline loops: CDR1 DFQATT, CDR2 SNEGSKA (reference sequence). The CDR3 has 14 residues. In DNA form, the CDR3 reads TGCAGTGCTAGACAGAGCGGAACCTCCTACGAGCAGTACTTC. Translated, it gives CSARQSGTSYEQYF.

This clonotype occurred a few times. The rearrangement links TRBV15 to TRBJ2-7; D may be TRBD2 (6 bases). In germline, CDR1 is LNHNV, CDR2 YYDKDF (reference sequence). This CDR3 is built from 18 residues. With 2 bases removed from V and 0 bases from J, the gap between germline ends came to 20 bases. The CDR3 protein is CATSRSRLGGGSSYEQYF. CDR3 sequence (DNA): TGTGCCACCAGCAGATCTCGCCTTGGGGGAGGCAGCTCCTACGAGCAGTACTTC.